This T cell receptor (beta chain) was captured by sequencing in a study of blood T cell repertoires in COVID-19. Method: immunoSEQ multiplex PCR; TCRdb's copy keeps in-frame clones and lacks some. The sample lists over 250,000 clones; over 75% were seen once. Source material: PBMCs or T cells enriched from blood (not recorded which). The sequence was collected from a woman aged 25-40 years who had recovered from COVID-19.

The CDR3 protein is CASSFGGGGYEQYF. CDR3 bases: TGTGCCAGCAGCTTTGGAGGGGGGGGTTACGAGCAGTACTTC. V is TRBV7-2 and J is TRBJ2-7, with D possibly matching TRBD2 (7 bases). This CDR3 region has 14 residues. The germline V gene has CDR1 SGHTA and CDR2 FQGNSA. Trimming left V 3 bases short and J 4 bases short, with 13 bases between.